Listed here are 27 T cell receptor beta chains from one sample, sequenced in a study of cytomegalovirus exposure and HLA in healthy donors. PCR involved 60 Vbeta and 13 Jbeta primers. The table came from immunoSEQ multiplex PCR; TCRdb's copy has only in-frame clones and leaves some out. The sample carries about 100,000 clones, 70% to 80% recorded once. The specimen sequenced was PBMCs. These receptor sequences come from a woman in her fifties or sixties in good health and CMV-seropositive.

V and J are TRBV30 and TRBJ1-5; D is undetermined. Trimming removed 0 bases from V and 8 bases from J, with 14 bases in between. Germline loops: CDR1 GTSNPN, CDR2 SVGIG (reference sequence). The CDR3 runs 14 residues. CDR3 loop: CAWSVSGGREPQHF. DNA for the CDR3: TGTGCCTGGAGTGTATCCGGAGGAAGGGAGCCCCAGCATTTT.

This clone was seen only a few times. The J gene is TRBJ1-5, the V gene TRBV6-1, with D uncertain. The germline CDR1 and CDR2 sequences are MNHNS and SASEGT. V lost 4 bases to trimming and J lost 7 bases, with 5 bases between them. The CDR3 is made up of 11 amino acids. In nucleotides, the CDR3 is TGTGCCAGCAGTGCGAGGCAGCCCCAGCATTTT. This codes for CASSARQPQHF.

The CDR3 reads CASSSQGYYGYTF. The CDR3 DNA follows: TGTGCCAGCAGTTCACAGGGGTACTATGGCTACACCTTC. The chain carries TRBV6-5 and TRBJ1-2; the match to TRBD1 covers 7 bases. Germline V gives CDR1 MNHEY, CDR2 SVGAGI. V lost 4 bases to trimming and J lost 3 bases; unmatched junction nucleotides: 2. The CDR3 runs to 13 residues.

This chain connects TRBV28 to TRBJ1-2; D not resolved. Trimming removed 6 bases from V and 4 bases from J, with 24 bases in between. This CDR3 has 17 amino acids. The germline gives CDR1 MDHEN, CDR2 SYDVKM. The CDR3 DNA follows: TGTGCCAGCAGGGATCCGGGAGCCTACCGTGGACCCTATGGCTACACCTTC. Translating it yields CASRDPGAYRGPYGYTF.

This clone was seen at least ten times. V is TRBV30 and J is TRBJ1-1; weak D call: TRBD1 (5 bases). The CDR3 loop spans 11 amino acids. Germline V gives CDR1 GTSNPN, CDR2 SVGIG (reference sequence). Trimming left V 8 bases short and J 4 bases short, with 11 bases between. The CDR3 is CAGGGSTEAFF. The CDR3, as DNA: TGTGCCGGGGGAGGGTCCACTGAAGCTTTCTTT.

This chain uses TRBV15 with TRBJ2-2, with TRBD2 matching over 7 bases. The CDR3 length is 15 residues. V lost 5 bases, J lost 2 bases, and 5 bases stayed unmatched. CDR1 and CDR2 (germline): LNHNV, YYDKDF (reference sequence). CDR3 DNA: TGTGCCACCAGCTATCTAGCGGCCAACACCGGGGAGCTGTTTTTT. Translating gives CATSYLAANTGELFF.

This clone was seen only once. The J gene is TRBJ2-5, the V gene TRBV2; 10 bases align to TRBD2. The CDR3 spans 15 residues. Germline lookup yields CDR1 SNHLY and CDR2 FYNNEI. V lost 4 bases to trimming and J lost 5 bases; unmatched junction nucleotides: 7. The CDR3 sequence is CASSVEAGGGETQYF. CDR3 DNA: TGTGCCAGCAGTGTGGAAGCGGGAGGGGGGGAGACCCAGTACTTC.

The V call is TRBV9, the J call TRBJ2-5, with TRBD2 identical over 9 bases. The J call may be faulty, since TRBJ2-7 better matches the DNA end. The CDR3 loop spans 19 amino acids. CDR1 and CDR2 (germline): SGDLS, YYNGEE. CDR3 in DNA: TGTGCCAGCAGCGTAGGATGGGGTCGGTCGCGGGAGGGGTCCTACGAGCAGTACTTC. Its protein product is CASSVGWGRSREGSYEQYF.

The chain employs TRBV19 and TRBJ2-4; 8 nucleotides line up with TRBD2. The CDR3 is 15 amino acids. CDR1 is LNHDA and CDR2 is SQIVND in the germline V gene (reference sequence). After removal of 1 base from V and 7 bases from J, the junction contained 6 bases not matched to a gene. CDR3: CASSIATSGTNIQYF. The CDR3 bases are TGTGCCAGTAGTATAGCCACTAGCGGCACCAACATTCAGTACTTC.

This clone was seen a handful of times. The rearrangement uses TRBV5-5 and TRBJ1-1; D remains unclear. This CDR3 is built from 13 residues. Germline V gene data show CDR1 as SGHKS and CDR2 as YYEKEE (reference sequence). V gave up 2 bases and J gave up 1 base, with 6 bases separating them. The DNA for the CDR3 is TGTGCCAGCAGCTTCGGTAGGAACACTGAAGCTTTCTTT. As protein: CASSFGRNTEAFF.

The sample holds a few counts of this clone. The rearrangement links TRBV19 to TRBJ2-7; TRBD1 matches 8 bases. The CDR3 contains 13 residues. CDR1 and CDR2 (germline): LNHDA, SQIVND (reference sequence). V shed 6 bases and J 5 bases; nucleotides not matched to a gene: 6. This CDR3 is CASSHDRGDEQYF. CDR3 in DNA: TGTGCCAGTAGCCACGACAGGGGCGACGAGCAGTACTTC.

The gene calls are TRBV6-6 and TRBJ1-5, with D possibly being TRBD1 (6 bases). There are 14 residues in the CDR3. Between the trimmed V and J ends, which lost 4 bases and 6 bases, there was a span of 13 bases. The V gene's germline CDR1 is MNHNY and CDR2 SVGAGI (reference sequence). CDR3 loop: CASSSSGVGQPQHF. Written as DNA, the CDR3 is TGTGCCAGCAGTTCATCAGGGGTTGGTCAGCCCCAGCATTTT.

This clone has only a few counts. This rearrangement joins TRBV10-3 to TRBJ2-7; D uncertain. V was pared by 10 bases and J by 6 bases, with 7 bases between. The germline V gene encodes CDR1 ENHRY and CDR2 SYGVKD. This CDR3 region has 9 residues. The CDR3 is CATSGEQYF. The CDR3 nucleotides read TGTGCCACCTCGGGCGAGCAGTACTTC.

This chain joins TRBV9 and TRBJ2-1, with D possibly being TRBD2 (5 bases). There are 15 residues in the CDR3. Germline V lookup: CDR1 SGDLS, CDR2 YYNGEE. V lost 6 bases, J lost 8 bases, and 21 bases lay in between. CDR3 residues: CASNPGGSWWDEQFF. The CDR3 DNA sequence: TGTGCCAGCAACCCTGGAGGTAGCTGGTGGGATGAGCAGTTCTTC.

In DNA form, the CDR3 reads TGCAGCGTTTTGGGTTCTGCCGAAGCGGGCTACACCTTC. It specifies CSVLGSAEAGYTF. This chain connects TRBV29-1 to TRBJ1-2; no definite D call. There are 13 residues in the CDR3. V shed 5 bases and J shed 8 bases, with 18 bases lying between them. In germline, CDR1 is SQVTM, CDR2 ANQGSEA.

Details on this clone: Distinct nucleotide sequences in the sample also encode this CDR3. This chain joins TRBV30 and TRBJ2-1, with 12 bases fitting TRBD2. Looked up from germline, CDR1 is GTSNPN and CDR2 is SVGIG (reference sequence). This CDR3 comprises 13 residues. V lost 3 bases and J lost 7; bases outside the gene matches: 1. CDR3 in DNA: TGTGCCTGGAGACTAGCGGGAGGTAATGAGCAGTTCTTC. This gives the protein CAWRLAGGNEQFF.

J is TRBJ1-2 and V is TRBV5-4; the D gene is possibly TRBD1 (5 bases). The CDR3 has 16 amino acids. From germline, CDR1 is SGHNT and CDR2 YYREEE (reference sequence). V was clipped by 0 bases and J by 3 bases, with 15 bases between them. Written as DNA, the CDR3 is TGTGCCAGCAGCTTGGTCGGACGGATAGGGGACTATGGCTACACCTTC. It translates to CASSLVGRIGDYGYTF.

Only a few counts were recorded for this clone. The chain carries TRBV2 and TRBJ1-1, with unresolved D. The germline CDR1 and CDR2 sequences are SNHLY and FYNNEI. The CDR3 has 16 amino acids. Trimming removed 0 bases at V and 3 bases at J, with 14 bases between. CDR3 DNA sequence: TGTGCCAGCAGTGAAGCTTATAAACGCGGGGACACTGAAGCTTTCTTT. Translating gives CASSEAYKRGDTEAFF.

Here the CDR3 reads CASLFSAGRNTGELFF. CDR3 in DNA: TGTGCCAGTCTGTTTTCGGCAGGGCGGAACACCGGGGAGCTGTTTTTT. The rearrangement joins TRBV19 to TRBJ2-2; tentatively, D is TRBD1 (5 bases). Germline assignment: CDR1 LNHDA and CDR2 SQIVND (reference sequence). The CDR3 totals 16 residues. The V end was cut by 8 bases, the J end by 1 base, with 17 bases between.

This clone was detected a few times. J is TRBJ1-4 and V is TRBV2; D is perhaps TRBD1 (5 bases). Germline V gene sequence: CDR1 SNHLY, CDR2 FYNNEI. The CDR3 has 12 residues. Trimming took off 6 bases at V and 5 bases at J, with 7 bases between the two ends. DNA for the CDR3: TGTGCCAGCAGGACAGTCAATGAAAAACTGTTTTTT. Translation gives CASRTVNEKLFF.

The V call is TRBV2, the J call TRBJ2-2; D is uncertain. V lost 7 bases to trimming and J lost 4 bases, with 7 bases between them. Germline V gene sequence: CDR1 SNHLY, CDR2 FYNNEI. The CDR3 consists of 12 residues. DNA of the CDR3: TGTGCCAGCACACAGTTCACCGGGGAGCTGTTTTTT. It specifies CASTQFTGELFF.

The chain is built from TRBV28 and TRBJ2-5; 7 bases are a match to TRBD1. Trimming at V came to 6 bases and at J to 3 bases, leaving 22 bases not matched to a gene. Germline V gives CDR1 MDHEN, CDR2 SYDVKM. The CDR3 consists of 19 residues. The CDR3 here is CASRTMGRTGATREETQYF. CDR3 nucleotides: TGTGCCAGCAGAACAATGGGCCGTACAGGGGCCACCAGGGAAGAGACCCAGTACTTC.

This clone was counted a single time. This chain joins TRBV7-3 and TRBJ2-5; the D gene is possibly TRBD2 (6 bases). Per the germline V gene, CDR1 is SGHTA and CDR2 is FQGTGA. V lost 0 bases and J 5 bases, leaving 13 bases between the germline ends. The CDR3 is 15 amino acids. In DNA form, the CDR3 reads TGTGCCAGCAGCTTAACCGGGGGAGGCCTGGAGACCCAGTACTTC. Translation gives CASSLTGGGLETQYF.

The CDR3 DNA follows: TGTGCCAGTACGGTGGGGACAGCTGGCAATCAGCCCCAGCATTTT. It codes for CASTVGTAGNQPQHF. The chain employs TRBV19 and TRBJ1-5; 7 nucleotides agree with TRBD1. CDR3 length equals 15 residues. V shed 7 bases and J 2 bases; nucleotides not matched to a gene: 8. The germline CDR1 and CDR2 sequences are LNHDA and SQIVND (reference sequence).

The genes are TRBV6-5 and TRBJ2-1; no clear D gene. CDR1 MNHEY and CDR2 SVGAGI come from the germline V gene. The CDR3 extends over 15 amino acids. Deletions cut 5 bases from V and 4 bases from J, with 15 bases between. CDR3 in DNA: TGTGCCAGCAGTCCCCCGGATGGGCGATACAATGAGCAGTTCTTC. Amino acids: CASSPPDGRYNEQFF.

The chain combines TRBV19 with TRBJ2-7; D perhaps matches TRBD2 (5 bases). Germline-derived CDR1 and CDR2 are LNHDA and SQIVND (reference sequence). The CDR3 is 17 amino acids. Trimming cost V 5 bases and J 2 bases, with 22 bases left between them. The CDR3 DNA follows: TGTGCCAGTAGTCCGACCTTGGCGGGCGGGTGGCCCTACGAGCAGTACTTC. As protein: CASSPTLAGGWPYEQYF.

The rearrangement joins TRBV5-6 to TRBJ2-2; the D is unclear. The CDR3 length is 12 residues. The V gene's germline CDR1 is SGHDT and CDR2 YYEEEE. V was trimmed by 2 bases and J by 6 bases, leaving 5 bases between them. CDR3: CASSLASGELFF. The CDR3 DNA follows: TGTGCCAGCAGCTTAGCTTCCGGGGAGCTGTTTTTT.